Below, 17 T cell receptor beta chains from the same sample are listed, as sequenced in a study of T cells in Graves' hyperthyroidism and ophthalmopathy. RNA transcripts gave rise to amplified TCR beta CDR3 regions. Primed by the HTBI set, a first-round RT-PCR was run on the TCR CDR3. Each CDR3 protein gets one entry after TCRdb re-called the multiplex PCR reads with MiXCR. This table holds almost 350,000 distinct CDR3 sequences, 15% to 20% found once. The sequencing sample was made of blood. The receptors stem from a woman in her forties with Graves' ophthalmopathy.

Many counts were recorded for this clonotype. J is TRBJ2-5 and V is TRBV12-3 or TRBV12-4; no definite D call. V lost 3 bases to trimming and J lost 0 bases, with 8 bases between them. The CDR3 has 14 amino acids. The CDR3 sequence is CASSFFDDQETQYF. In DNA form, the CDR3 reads TGTGCCAGCAGTTTTTTCGATGACCAAGAGACCCAGTACTTC.

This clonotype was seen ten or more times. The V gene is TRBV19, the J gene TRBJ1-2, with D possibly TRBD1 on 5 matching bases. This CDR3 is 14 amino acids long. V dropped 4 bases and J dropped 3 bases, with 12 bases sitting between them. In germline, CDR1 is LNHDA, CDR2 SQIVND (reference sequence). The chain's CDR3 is CASSRAGTDYGYTF. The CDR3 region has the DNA TGTGCCAGTAGTAGGGCAGGGACCGACTATGGCTACACCTTC.

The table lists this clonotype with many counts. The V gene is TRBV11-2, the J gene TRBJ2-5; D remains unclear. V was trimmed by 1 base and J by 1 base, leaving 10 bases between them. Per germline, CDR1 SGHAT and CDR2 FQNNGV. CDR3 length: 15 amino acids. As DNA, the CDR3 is TGTGCCAGCAGCTTAGGAGGAACGATCCAAGAGACCCAGTACTTC. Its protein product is CASSLGGTIQETQYF.

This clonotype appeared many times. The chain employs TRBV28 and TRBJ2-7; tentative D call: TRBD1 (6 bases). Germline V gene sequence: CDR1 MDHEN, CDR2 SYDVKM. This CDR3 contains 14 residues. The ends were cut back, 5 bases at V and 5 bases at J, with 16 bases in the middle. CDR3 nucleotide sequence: TGTGCCAGCAGTAGACAGGCCCTCAGGAACGAGCAGTACTTC. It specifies CASSRQALRNEQYF.

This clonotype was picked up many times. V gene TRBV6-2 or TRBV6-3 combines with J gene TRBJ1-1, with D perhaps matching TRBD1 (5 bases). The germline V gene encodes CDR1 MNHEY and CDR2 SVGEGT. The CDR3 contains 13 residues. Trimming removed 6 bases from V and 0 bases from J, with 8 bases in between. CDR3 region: CASRIQVNTEAFF. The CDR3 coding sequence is TGTGCCAGCAGGATACAGGTGAACACTGAAGCTTTCTTT.

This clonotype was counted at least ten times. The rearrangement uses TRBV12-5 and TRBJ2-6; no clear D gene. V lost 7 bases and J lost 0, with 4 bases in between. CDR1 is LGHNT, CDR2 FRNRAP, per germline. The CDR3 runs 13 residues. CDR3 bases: TGTGCTAGTGCCCGCTCTGGGGCCAACGTCCTGACTTTC. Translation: CASARSGANVLTF.

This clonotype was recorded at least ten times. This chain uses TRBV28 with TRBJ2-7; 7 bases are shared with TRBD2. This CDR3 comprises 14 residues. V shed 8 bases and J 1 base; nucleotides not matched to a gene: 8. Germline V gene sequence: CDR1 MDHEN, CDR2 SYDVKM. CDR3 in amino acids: CASAVPGGSYEQYF. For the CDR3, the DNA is TGTGCCAGCGCTGTACCGGGAGGATCCTACGAGCAGTACTTC.

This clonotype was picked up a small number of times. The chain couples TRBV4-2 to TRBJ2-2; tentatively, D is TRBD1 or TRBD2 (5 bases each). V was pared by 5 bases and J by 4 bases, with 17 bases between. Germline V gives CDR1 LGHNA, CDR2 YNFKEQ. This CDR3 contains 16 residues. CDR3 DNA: TGTGCCAGCAGCTCTTCCGGGGCAGACATCACCGGGGAGCTGTTTTTT. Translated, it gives CASSSSGADITGELFF.

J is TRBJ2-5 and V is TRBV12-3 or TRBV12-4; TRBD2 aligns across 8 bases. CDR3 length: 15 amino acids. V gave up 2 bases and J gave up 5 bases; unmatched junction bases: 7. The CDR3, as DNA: TGTGCCAGCAGTTTACGGCCACCGGGGGGGGAGACCCAGTACTTC. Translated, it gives CASSLRPPGGETQYF.

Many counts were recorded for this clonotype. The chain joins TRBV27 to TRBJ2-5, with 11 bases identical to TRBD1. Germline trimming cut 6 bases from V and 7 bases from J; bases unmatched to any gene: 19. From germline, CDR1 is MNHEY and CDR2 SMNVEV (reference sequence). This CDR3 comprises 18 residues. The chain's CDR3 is CASRDRGLQGLLAGTQYF. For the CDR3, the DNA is TGTGCCAGCAGGGACAGGGGGCTCCAAGGGCTATTGGCGGGGACCCAGTACTTC.

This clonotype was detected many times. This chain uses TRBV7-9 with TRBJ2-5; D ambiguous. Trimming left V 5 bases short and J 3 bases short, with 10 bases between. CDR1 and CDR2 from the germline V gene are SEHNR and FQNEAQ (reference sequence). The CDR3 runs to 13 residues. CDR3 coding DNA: TGTGCCAGCAGCCCCGACTCGGAAGAGACCCAGTACTTC. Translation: CASSPDSEETQYF.

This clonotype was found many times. CDR3 amino acids: CASRRDLAKNIQYF. The CDR3 nucleotides are TGTGCCAGCAGGAGAGACTTAGCCAAAAACATTCAGTACTTC. The chain recombines TRBV6-1 with TRBJ2-4; D is uncertain. V lost 6 bases to trimming and J lost 0 bases, with 9 bases between them. Germline loops: CDR1 MNHNS, CDR2 SASEGT. The CDR3 sequence is 14 residues long.

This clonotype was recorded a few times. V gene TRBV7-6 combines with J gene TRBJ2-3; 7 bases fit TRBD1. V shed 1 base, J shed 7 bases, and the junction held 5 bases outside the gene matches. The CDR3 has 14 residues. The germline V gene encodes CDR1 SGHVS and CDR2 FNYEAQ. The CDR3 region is CASSLDPTGHTQYF. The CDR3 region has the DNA TGTGCCAGCAGCTTAGACCCGACAGGGCATACGCAGTATTTT.

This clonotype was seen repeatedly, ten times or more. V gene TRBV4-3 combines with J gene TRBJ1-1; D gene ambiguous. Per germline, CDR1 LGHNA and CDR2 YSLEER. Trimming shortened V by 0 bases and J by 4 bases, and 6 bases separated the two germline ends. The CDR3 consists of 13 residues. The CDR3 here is CASSQDWATEAFF. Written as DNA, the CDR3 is TGCGCCAGCAGCCAAGATTGGGCCACTGAAGCTTTCTTT.

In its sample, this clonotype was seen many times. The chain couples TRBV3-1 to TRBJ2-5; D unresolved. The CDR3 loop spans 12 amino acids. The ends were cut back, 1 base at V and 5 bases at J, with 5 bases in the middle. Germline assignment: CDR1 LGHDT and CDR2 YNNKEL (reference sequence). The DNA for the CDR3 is TGTGCCAGCAGCCAAGTTGCGGAGACCCAGTACTTC. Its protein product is CASSQVAETQYF.

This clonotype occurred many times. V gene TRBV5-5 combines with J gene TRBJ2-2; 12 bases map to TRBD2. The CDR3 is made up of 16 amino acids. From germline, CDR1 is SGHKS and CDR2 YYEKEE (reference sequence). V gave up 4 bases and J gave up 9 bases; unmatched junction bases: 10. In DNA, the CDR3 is TGTGCCAGCAGCAGCAGACTAGCGGGAGCTCCAAGGGAGCTGTTTTTT. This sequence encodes CASSSRLAGAPRELFF.

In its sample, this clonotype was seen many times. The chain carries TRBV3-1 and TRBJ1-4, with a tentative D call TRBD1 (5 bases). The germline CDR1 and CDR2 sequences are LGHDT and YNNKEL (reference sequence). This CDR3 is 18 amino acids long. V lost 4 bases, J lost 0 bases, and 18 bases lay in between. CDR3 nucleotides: TGTGCCAGCAGCCTATTGCCGGGACGCCACGCAACTAATGAAAAACTGTTTTTT. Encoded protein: CASSLLPGRHATNEKLFF.